The 29 T cell receptor beta chains presented below share a single source sample, sequenced in a study of siplizumab effects on memory and regulatory T cells. Generated by immunoSEQ multiplex PCR, the TCRdb table keeps only in-frame clones and is missing some. The sample carries tens of thousands of clones, less than 85% recorded once. The sample consisted of memory CD4+ T cells sorted from blood. The receptors come from a human donor in good health.

The V gene is TRBV14, the J gene TRBJ1-6, with D tentatively TRBD1 (6 bases). V lost 9 bases and J lost 0, with 12 bases in between. This CDR3 contains 15 residues. Germline lookup yields CDR1 SGHDN and CDR2 FVKESK. CDR3 bases: TGTGCCAGGGAAGGGGGGAGCTCCTATAATTCACCCCTCCACTTT. It is translated as CAREGGSSYNSPLHF.

V gene TRBV7-9 combines with J gene TRBJ2-3, with no clear D. In germline, CDR1 is SEHNR, CDR2 FQNEAQ (reference sequence). Trimming shortened V by 2 bases and J by 2 bases, and 14 bases separated the two germline ends. This CDR3 has 16 residues. In DNA, the CDR3 is TGTGCCAGCAGCTTATTGGGCAGGTCCCACACAGATACGCAGTATTTT. It specifies CASSLLGRSHTDTQYF.

This clone was observed a handful of times. This chain links TRBV6-5 with TRBJ1-6; D is uncertain. The length of the CDR3 is 15 residues. Trimming stripped 0 bases from V and 6 bases from J, with 9 bases between. Germline-derived CDR1 and CDR2 are MNHEY and SVGAGI. As DNA, the CDR3 is TGTGCCAGCAGTTACTCGCCGATCCCTAATTCACCCCTCCACTTT. Amino acid sequence: CASSYSPIPNSPLHF.

CDR3 residues: CASSPTMTEAFF. The CDR3 bases are TGTGCCAGCAGCCCGACAATGACTGAAGCTTTCTTT. This chain connects TRBV7-9 to TRBJ1-1; D unclear. Looked up from germline, CDR1 is SEHNR and CDR2 is FQNEAQ (reference sequence). CDR3 length: 12 residues. Deletions cut 5 bases from V and 5 bases from J, with 9 bases between.

The chain carries TRBV7-9 and TRBJ1-2; D remains ambiguous. V lost 9 bases, J lost 2 bases, and 16 bases lay in between. This CDR3 has 14 residues. The germline V gene encodes CDR1 SEHNR and CDR2 FQNEAQ (reference sequence). The CDR3 bases are TGTGCCAGTGGGTTTGCGGGCGCGAACTATGGCTACACCTTC. Translated: CASGFAGANYGYTF.

CDR3 residues: CASSSGLPGTGELFF. CDR3 coding DNA: TGTGCCAGCAGCTCGGGACTACCAGGGACCGGGGAGCTGTTTTTT. V is TRBV7-2 and J is TRBJ2-2; 7 positions agree with TRBD2. Germline assignment: CDR1 SGHTA and CDR2 FQGNSA. The CDR3 is 15 residues long. The J segment lost 5 bases and the V segment lost 4 bases, leaving 7 bases of the junction unmatched.

A remark on this clone: This sample includes further DNA sequences coding for the same CDR3. The gene calls are TRBV9 and TRBJ1-2; no definite D call. The V and J ends lost 4 bases and 4 bases respectively, with 14 bases between them. The germline V gene has CDR1 SGDLS and CDR2 YYNGEE. The CDR3 loop spans 14 amino acids. CDR3 DNA sequence: TGTGCCAGCAGCCCCCCCCGGGAAAGCTATGGCTACACCTTC. Translating it yields CASSPPRESYGYTF.

This clone was found a few times. V is TRBV7-9 and J is TRBJ1-1; no reliable D call. Germline lookup yields CDR1 SEHNR and CDR2 FQNEAQ (reference sequence). The CDR3 runs 14 residues. Trimming left V 5 bases short and J 3 bases short, with 13 bases between. The CDR3 DNA is TGTGCCAGCAGCCCCCGCCGGTTGGACACTGAAGCTTTCTTT. Protein sequence: CASSPRRLDTEAFF.

J is TRBJ2-3 and V is TRBV7-3; perhaps TRBD1 as D (6 bases). The germline CDR1 and CDR2 sequences are SGHTA and FQGTGA. This CDR3 region has 15 residues. Trimming shortened V by 5 bases and J by 2 bases, and 14 bases separated the two germline ends. As DNA, the CDR3 is TGTGCCAGCAGCCCCTCGGGACAACTCACAGATACGCAGTATTTT. Translation: CASSPSGQLTDTQYF.

This chain connects TRBV6-1 to TRBJ2-5; 7 nucleotides match TRBD1. The trim removed 8 bases at V and 5 bases at J, leaving 11 bases unmatched. This CDR3 is 14 amino acids long. Germline-derived CDR1 and CDR2 are MNHNS and SASEGT. The CDR3 DNA is TGTGCCAGCGAAGGGGGCTCGGGGTACGAGACCCAGTACTTC. Amino acid sequence: CASEGGSGYETQYF.

CDR3 region: CASSPTRTEINEQFF. DNA of the CDR3: TGCGCCAGCAGCCCGACCCGGACAGAAATAAATGAGCAGTTCTTC. The chain has TRBV4-1 and TRBJ2-1; D might be TRBD1 (6 bases). With 4 bases removed from V and 7 bases from J, the gap between germline ends came to 17 bases. CDR3 length: 15 amino acids. CDR1 MGHRA and CDR2 YSYEKL come from the germline V gene.

This clone was seen a single time. J is TRBJ1-2 and V is TRBV7-2, with D possibly TRBD1 on 6 matching bases. The CDR3 is made up of 15 amino acids. Germline lookup yields CDR1 SGHTA and CDR2 FQGNSA. Trimming removed 5 bases from V and 5 bases from J, with 18 bases in between. The CDR3 loop is CASSPTGGHLYGYTF. As DNA, the CDR3 is TGTGCCAGCAGCCCCACGGGGGGGCACCTTTATGGCTACACCTTC.

The chain recombines TRBV5-8 with TRBJ1-1; D might be TRBD1 (5 bases). With 5 bases removed from V and 7 bases from J, the gap between germline ends came to 24 bases. Germline V gives CDR1 SGHTS, CDR2 YDEGEE. The CDR3 runs 16 residues. The DNA of the CDR3 is TGTGCCAGCAGACTCGACTCCTTACCAGACAGCGTTGAAGCTTTCTTT. Residues: CASRLDSLPDSVEAFF.

In this sample, this clone turned up a few times. The chain combines TRBV11-2 with TRBJ2-2; 8 bases fit TRBD2. From germline, CDR1 is SGHAT and CDR2 FQNNGV. There are 15 residues in the CDR3. V was pared by 5 bases and J by 6 bases, with 8 bases of the junction left unmatched. The CDR3: CASSTPGTRSGELFF. Here the CDR3 DNA reads TGTGCCAGCAGCACCCCCGGGACTAGGTCCGGGGAGCTGTTTTTT.

The V call is TRBV7-9, the J call TRBJ1-1; a weak D match, TRBD1 (5 bases). Trimming removed 3 bases at V and 3 bases at J, with 11 bases between. Per germline, CDR1 SEHNR and CDR2 FQNEAQ (reference sequence). The CDR3 runs to 14 residues. The CDR3 nucleotides are TGTGCCAGCAGCTTTGGCGGAGGGGACACTGAAGCTTTCTTT. This encodes CASSFGGGDTEAFF.

V is TRBV7-3 and J is TRBJ2-7, with TRBD1 matching over 7 bases. J was trimmed by 0 bases and V by 5 bases; bases with no gene match: 7. The germline V gene encodes CDR1 SGHTA and CDR2 FQGTGA. The CDR3 is 15 residues long. CDR3 nucleotides: TGTGCCAGCAGCCCCCAGGGGGTGCCCTCCTACGAGCAGTACTTC. Translated, it gives CASSPQGVPSYEQYF.

V and J are TRBV11-3 and TRBJ2-5, with TRBD2 matching 8 bases. Germline CDR1 reads SGHNT; CDR2 reads YENEEA. The CDR3 is made up of 15 amino acids. Germline trimming cut 5 bases from V and 9 bases from J; bases unmatched to any gene: 14. The CDR3 region has the DNA TGTGCCAGCAGCCCTACCCGGGACCCCGGGAGGGCCCAGTACTTC. This sequence encodes CASSPTRDPGRAQYF. The full variable domain, completed using reference TRBV11-3 and TRBJ2-5, is EAGVVQSPRYKIIEKKQPVAFWCNPISGHNTLYWYLQNLGQGPELLIRYENEEAVDDSQLPKDRFSAERLKGVDSTLKIQPAELGDSAVYLCASSPTRDPGRAQYFGPGTRLLVL.

V and J are TRBV5-1 and TRBJ2-1, with 14 positions matching TRBD2. The CDR3 spans 14 residues. V gave up 3 bases and J gave up 9 bases; unmatched junction bases: 2. Germline V gene sequence: CDR1 SGHRS, CDR2 YFSETQ. The CDR3 DNA follows: TGCGCCAGCAGCTCGGGACTAGCGGGAGTTGAGCAGTTCTTC. The encoded protein is CASSSGLAGVEQFF. The full variable domain, with the rest looked up from reference TRBV5-1 and TRBJ2-1, is KAGVTQTPRYLIKTRGQQVTLSCSPISGHRSVSWYQQTPGQGLQFLFEYFSETQRNKGNFPGRFSGRQFSNSRSEMNVSTLELGDSALYLCASSSGLAGVEQFFGPGTRLTVL.

CDR3 region: CASSLAFLEQFF. CDR3 nucleotides: TGTGCCAGCAGCTTAGCCTTTTTGGAGCAGTTCTTC. This chain connects TRBV7-2 to TRBJ2-1; D is undetermined. Trimming removed 0 bases at V and 10 bases at J, with 7 bases between. The CDR3 runs 12 residues. Per the germline V gene, CDR1 is SGHTA and CDR2 is FQGNSA.

The chain uses TRBV7-2 and TRBJ2-5, with a weak D call TRBD2 (7 bases). The germline V gene encodes CDR1 SGHTA and CDR2 FQGNSA. The ends were cut back, 5 bases at V and 5 bases at J, with 12 bases in the middle. CDR3 length equals 13 residues. CDR3 in DNA: TGTGCCAGCAGCCCCCGGGGGGCGGAGACCCAGTACTTC. Translated: CASSPRGAETQYF.

The rearrangement joins TRBV6-6 to TRBJ2-1; D not resolved. This CDR3 has 11 residues. V dropped 2 bases and J dropped 11 bases, with 7 bases sitting between them. Per the germline V gene, CDR1 is MNHNY and CDR2 is SVGAGI (reference sequence). CDR3 sequence reads: CASSYLNKQFF. The DNA for the CDR3 is TGTGCCAGCAGTTACCTTAATAAGCAGTTCTTC.

This chain joins TRBV6-6 and TRBJ1-5; TRBD1 might be the D (5 bases). CDR3 size: 13 residues. V was trimmed by 2 bases and J by 4 bases, leaving 6 bases between them. Germline V gene sequence: CDR1 MNHNY, CDR2 SVGAGI (reference sequence). In DNA, the CDR3 is TGTGCCAGCAGTTACCAGGGTAATCAGCCCCAGCATTTT. Translated: CASSYQGNQPQHF.

J is TRBJ1-2 and V is TRBV7-8; D unresolved. The length of the CDR3 is 15 residues. Germline CDR1 SGHVS, CDR2 FQNEAQ. Between the trimmed V and J ends, which lost 6 bases and 8 bases, there was a span of 22 bases. The CDR3 reads CASRSYVGQMGGYTF. The CDR3 DNA sequence: TGTGCCAGCAGAAGTTATGTCGGGCAAATGGGAGGCTACACCTTC.

V gene TRBV10-3 combines with J gene TRBJ2-3; D not certain. V lost 7 bases, J lost 0 bases, and 8 bases lay in between. Germline values: CDR1 ENHRY, CDR2 SYGVKD. This CDR3 spans 13 amino acids. CDR3 loop: CAIIDGSTDTQYF. In DNA, the CDR3 is TGTGCCATCATCGACGGGAGCACAGATACGCAGTATTTT.

The genes are TRBV7-9 and TRBJ2-1; 7 bases map to TRBD1. The CDR3 totals 15 residues. Per the germline V gene, CDR1 is SEHNR and CDR2 is FQNEAQ (reference sequence). Trimming at V came to 8 bases and at J to 4 bases, leaving 11 bases not matched to a gene. Written as DNA, the CDR3 is TGTGCCAGCGGACCCCAAGGGGGCGAATACAATGAGCAGTTCTTC. Its protein is CASGPQGGEYNEQFF.

This clone showed up just a few times. This chain joins TRBV6-5 and TRBJ1-1, with TRBD1 matching over 7 bases. Germline CDR1 and CDR2: MNHEY and SVGAGI. The V and J ends lost 5 bases and 8 bases, in that order; junction bases with no gene match: 8. This CDR3 comprises 13 residues. The CDR3 DNA sequence: TGTGCCAGCAGTCGACAGGGCTCCATAGAAGCTTTCTTT. Translated: CASSRQGSIEAFF.

This clone was detected a few times. The chain employs TRBV6-5 and TRBJ2-2, with a possible D match to TRBD2 (6 bases). CDR3 length equals 15 residues. Germline values: CDR1 MNHEY, CDR2 SVGAGI. V lost 6 bases to trimming and J lost 2 bases, with 13 bases between them. In nucleotides, the CDR3 is TGTGCCAGCAGCCCCCCGGGACTTAACACCGGGGAGCTGTTTTTT. Translating gives CASSPPGLNTGELFF.

Only a few counts were recorded for this clone. In DNA, the CDR3 is TGTGCCAGCAGGGCCGGGACAGGGGGCGCTTTCTATGGCTACACCTTC. Amino acid sequence: CASRAGTGGAFYGYTF. This sequence joins TRBV27 and TRBJ1-2; TRBD1 agrees at 12 bases. The CDR3 is made up of 16 amino acids. The V segment lost 6 bases and the J segment 4 bases; nucleotides outside the gene matches: 9. Germline lookup yields CDR1 MNHEY and CDR2 SMNVEV (reference sequence).

The J gene is TRBJ1-4, the V gene TRBV23-1, with TRBD1 identical over 9 bases. TRBV23-1 is classed as an ORF, of uncertain function. CDR3 length: 15 amino acids. Trimming cost V 8 bases and J 6 bases; bases outside gene matches: 10. CDR3 loop: CASAFTGGADEKLFF. CDR3 sequence (DNA): TGCGCCAGCGCTTTTACAGGGGGCGCGGATGAAAAACTGTTTTTT.